A single sample is the source of the 2 T cell receptor beta chains below, sequenced in a study of cytomegalovirus exposure and HLA in healthy donors. The PCR made use of 60 Vbeta and 13 Jbeta primers. Clones were sequenced by immunoSEQ multiplex PCR, and TCRdb holds only the in-frame ones, with some missing. The repertoire holds 100,000 to 150,000 clones, less than 90% seen once, with more than 1.5% in the top ten. Sequencing input: PBMCs. The receptor set was obtained from a man in his forties in good health and CMV-seronegative.

The CDR3: CAISEVAGNTEAFF. The DNA for the CDR3 is TGTGCCATCAGTGAGGTAGCGGGGAACACTGAAGCTTTCTTT. V and J are TRBV10-3 and TRBJ1-1; unclear D gene. This CDR3 has 14 residues. Looked up from germline, CDR1 is ENHRY and CDR2 is SYGVKD. V shed 2 bases and J shed 1 base, with 8 bases lying between them.

CDR3 in amino acids: CASSLGVSNTGELFF. DNA of the CDR3: TGTGCCAGCAGCTTAGGCGTTTCGAACACCGGGGAGCTGTTTTTT. The chain carries TRBV7-9 and TRBJ2-2, with D hard to call. Germline-derived CDR1 and CDR2 are SEHNR and FQNEAQ (reference sequence). The germline V and J ends were trimmed by 1 base and 0 bases, with 6 bases remaining between them. The CDR3 extends over 15 amino acids.